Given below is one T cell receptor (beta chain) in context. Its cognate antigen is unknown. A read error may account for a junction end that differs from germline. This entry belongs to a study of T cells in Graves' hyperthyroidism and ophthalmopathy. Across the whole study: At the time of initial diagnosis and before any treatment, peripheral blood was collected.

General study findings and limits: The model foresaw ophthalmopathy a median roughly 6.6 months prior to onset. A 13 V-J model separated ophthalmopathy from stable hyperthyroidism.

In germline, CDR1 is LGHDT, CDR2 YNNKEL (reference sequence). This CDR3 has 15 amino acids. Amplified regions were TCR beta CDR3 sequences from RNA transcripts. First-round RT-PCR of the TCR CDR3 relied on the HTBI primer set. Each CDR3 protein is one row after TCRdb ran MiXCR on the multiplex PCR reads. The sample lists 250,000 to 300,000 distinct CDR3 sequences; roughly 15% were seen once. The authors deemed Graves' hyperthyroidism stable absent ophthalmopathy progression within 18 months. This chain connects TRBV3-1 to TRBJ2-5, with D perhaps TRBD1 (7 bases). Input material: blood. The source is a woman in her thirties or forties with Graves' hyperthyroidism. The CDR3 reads CASSQERGREDTQYF. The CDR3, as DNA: TGTGCCAGCAGCCAAGAAAGGGGGCGGGAAGATACCCAGTACTTC.